The sequence of this T cell receptor (beta chain) was determined in a study of T-cell reconstitution after alpha-beta-depleted transplantation in children. It was with unique molecular identifiers that the TCRbeta library was prepared. TCRdb reprocessed the PCR reads with MiXCR, giving one entry per CDR3 protein. Of about 360,000 distinct CDR3 sequences listed, roughly 14% are singletons. The CDR3 extends over 15 amino acids. In germline, CDR1 is DFQATT, CDR2 SNEGSKA (reference sequence). The trim removed 6 bases at V and 4 bases at J, leaving 10 bases unmatched. This clonotype was recorded many times.

The source is a human donor who donated a stem cell graft to a child with Fanconi anemia. This specimen consisted of PBMCs, obtained from the stem cell graft. The rearrangement joins TRBV20-1 to TRBJ2-3; TRBD1 matches 10 bases. This CDR3 reads CSALVPGQGSDTQYF. CDR3 bases: TGCAGTGCCCTTGTCCCGGGACAGGGGTCAGATACGCAGTATTTT.